Below, one T cell receptor (beta chain) is given with its context. Its antigen is unknown. This sample was taken from a study of cytomegalovirus exposure and HLA in healthy donors. The PCR had 60 Vbeta and 13 Jbeta primers. The protocol was immunoSEQ multiplex PCR, while the TCRdb copy is restricted to in-frame clones and leaves out a portion. The table has 150,000 to 200,000 clones, 65% to 80% seen once; the top ten hold 2% to 2.5%. Study-wide results and caveats: Information on immune exposure was restricted to one variable (CMV serostatus). The classifier, whose performance was assessed in both the original and validation cohorts, reportedly diagnosed cytomegalovirus status with high specificity and sensitivity. In the analysis, some V segments, TRBV6-2 and TRBV6-3 included, were excluded as indistinguishable.

Germline CDR1 and CDR2: SGHTA and FQGNSA. The CDR3 is 18 amino acids. The trim removed 4 bases at V and 5 bases at J, leaving 18 bases unmatched. The sample taken for sequencing was PBMCs. This sequence was found in a woman aged 25-40 years in good health and CMV-seropositive. The chain combines TRBV7-2 with TRBJ2-5; the match to TRBD2 covers 8 bases. The CDR3 DNA reads as TGTGCCAGCAGCTCCTACCGCTTACCCGGGGGGGCCGGGGAGACCCAGTACTTC. Translated, it gives CASSSYRLPGGAGETQYF.